This TCR beta chain came from a study of blood T cell repertoires in COVID-19. In the study overall: Material from acute and convalescent COVID-19 was sourced from the United States, Italy and Spain. Nucleic acid was either cDNA or gDNA, and it came from T cells, B-cell-depleted T cells, or PBMCs.

In the original analysis: Amplification with reference gene primers provided the estimates of nucleated cell counts. Sequencing was performed with immunoSEQ multiplex PCR; in TCRdb, only in-frame clones are kept and a portion is missing. V, J and clone size derive from that table, while D and trimming were established from the DNA sequence. Among hundreds of thousands of clones, more than 75% were seen once, and the ten largest hold approximately 2%. Germline trimming cut 5 bases from V and 8 bases from J; bases unmatched to any gene: 10. Germline CDR1 SEHNR, CDR2 FQNEAQ (reference sequence). The CDR3 totals 14 residues.

V gene TRBV7-9 combines with J gene TRBJ2-7; 9 positions agree with TRBD2. This TCR was recovered from a woman under 40 who had recovered from COVID-19. The sample taken for sequencing was peripheral blood. CDR3 nucleotides: TGTGCCAGCAGCCTCTCTCGCGGGGGGGATAAGCAGTACTTC. This sequence encodes CASSLSRGGDKQYF.